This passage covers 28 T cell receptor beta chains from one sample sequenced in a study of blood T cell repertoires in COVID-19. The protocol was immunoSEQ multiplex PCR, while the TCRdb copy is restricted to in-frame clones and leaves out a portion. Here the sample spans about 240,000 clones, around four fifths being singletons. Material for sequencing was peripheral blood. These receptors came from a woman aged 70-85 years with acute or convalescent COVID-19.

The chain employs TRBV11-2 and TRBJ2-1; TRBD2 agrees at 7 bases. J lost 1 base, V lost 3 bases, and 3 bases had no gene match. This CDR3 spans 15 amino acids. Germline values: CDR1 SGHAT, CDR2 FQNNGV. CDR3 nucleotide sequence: TGTGCCAGCAGCTTCCAGCGGGGTTCCTACAATGAGCAGTTCTTC. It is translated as CASSFQRGSYNEQFF.

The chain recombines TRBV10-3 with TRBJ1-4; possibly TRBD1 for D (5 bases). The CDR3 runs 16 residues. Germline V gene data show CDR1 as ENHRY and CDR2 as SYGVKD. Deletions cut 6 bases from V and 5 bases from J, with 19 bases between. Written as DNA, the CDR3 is TGTGCCATCAGGTCCGGGAGGGGAGTGGTGAATGAAAAACTGTTTTTT. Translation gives CAIRSGRGVVNEKLFF.

The DNA of the CDR3 is TGCGCCAGCAGTGAGTCGGGCGGGACAGGCGAAGCTTTCTTT. Translated: CASSESGGTGEAFF. This sequence joins TRBV10-2 and TRBJ1-1; 8 bases are shared with TRBD1. This CDR3 spans 14 amino acids. Unmatched junction bases numbered 5, after V lost 0 bases and J lost 8 bases. CDR1 WSHSY and CDR2 SAAADI come from the germline V gene.

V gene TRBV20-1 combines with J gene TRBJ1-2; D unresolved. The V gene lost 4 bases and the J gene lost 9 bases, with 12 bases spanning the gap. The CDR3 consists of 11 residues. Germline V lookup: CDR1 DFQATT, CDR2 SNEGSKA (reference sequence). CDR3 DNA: TGCAGTGCTACGGGGATCGCGCGCTACACCTTC. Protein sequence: CSATGIARYTF.

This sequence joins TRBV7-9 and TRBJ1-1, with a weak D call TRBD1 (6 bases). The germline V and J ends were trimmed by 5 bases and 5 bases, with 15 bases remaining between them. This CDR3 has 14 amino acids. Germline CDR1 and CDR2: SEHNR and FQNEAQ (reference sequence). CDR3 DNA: TGTGCCAGCAGCACCGCAGGGGATACGACTGAAGCTTTCTTT. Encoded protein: CASSTAGDTTEAFF. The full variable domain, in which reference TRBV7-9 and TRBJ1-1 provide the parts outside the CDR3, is DTGVSQNPRHKITKRGQNVTFRCDPISEHNRLYWYRQTLGQGPEFLTYFQNEAQLEKSRLLSDRFSAERPKGSFSTLEIQRTEQGDSAMYLCASSTAGDTTEAFFGQGTRLTVV.

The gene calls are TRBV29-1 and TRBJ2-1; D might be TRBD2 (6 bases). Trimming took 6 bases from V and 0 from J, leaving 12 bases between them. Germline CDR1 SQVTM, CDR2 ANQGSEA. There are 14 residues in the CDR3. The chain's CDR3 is CSVSRGSSYNEQFF. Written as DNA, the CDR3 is TGCAGCGTCTCACGGGGGAGCTCCTACAATGAGCAGTTCTTC.

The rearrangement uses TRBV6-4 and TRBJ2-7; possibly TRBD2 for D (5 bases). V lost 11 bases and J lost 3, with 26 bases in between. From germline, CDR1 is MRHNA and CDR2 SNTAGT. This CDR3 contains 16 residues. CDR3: CAHGPREQHILYEQYF. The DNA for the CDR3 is TGTGCCCACGGGCCACGGGAACAACATATTCTCTACGAGCAGTACTTC.

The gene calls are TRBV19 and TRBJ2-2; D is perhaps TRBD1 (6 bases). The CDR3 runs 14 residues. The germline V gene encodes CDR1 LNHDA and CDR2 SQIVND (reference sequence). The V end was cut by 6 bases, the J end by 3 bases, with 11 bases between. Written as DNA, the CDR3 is TGTGCCAGTAGCCCAGGGGTTGACACCGGGGAGCTGTTTTTT. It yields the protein CASSPGVDTGELFF. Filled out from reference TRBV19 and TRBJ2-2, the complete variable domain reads DGGITQSPKYLFRKEGQNVTLSCEQNLNHDAMYWYRQDPGQGLRLIYYSQIVNDFQKGDIAEGYSVSREKKESFPLTVTSAQKNPTAFYLCASSPGVDTGELFFGEGSRLTVL.

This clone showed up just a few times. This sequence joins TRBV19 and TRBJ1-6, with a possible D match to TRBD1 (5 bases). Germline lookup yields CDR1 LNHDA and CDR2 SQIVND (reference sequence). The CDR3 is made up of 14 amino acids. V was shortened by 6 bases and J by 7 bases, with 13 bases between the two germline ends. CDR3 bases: TGTGCCAGTAGAGGCGGGACCCTAAATTCACCCCTCCACTTT. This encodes CASRGGTLNSPLHF.

The CDR3 DNA follows: TGTGCCAGCAGCTTAGATCTTCGTTGGGACAGGGGGAATGCTTTCTTT. Translated: CASSLDLRWDRGNAFF. This chain uses TRBV11-2 with TRBJ1-1; TRBD1 agrees at 11 bases. This CDR3 spans 16 amino acids. Germline V CDR1 and CDR2: SGHAT, FQNNGV. V lost 0 bases, J lost 11 bases, and 11 bases stayed unmatched.

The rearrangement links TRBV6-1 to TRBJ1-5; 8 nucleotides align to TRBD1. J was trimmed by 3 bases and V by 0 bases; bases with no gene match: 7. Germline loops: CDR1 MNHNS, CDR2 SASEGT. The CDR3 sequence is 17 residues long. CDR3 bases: TGTGCCAGCAGTGAAGCAGTGGCAGGGGGCCCCAATCAGCCCCAGCATTTT. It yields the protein CASSEAVAGGPNQPQHF.

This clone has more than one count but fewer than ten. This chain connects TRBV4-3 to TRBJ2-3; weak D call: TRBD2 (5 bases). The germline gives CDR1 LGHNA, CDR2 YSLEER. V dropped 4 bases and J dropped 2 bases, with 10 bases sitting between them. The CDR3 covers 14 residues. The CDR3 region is CASSPAVNTDTQYF. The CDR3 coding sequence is TGCGCCAGCAGCCCAGCGGTTAACACAGATACGCAGTATTTT.

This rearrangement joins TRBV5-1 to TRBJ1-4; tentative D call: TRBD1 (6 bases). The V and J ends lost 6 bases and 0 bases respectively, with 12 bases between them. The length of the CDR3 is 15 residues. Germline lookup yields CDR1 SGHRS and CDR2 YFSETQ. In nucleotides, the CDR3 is TGCGCCAGCACGTCGGCAGGGGCAACTAATGAAAAACTGTTTTTT. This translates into CASTSAGATNEKLFF. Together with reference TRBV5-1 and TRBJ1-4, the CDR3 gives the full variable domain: KAGVTQTPRYLIKTRGQQVTLSCSPISGHRSVSWYQQTPGQGLQFLFEYFSETQRNKGNFPGRFSGRQFSNSRSEMNVSTLELGDSALYLCASTSAGATNEKLFFGSGTQLSVL.

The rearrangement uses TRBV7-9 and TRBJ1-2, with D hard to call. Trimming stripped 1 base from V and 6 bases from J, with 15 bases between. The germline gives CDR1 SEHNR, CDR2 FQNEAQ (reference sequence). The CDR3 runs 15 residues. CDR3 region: CASSLGSQLPHGYTF. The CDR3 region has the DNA TGTGCCAGCAGCTTAGGAAGCCAACTCCCTCATGGCTACACCTTC.

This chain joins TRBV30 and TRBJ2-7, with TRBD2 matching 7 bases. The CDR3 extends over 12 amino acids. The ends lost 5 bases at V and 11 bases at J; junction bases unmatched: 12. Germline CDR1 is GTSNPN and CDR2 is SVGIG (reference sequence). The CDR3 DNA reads TGTGCCTGGGCCGAGAACGGGGGGTGGGAGTACTTC. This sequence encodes CAWAENGGWEYF.

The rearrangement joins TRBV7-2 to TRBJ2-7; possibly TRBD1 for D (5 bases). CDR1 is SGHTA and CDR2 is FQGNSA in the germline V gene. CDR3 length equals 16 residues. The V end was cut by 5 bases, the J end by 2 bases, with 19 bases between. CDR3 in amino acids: CASSPQTVLLTYEQYF. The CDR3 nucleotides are TGTGCCAGCAGCCCACAGACAGTCTTATTAACCTACGAGCAGTACTTC.

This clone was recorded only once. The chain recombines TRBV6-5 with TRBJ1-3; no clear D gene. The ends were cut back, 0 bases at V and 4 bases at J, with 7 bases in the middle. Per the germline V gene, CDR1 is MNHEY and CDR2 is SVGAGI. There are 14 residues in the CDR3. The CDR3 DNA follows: TGTGCCAGCAGTTACTCTCCGGGGGGAAACACCATATATTTT. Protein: CASSYSPGGNTIYF.

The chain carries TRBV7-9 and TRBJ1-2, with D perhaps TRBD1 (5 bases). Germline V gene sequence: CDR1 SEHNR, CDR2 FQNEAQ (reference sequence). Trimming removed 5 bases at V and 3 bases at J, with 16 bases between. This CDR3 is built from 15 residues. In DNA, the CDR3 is TGTGCCAGCAGCCGTGGACACACCGGTGACTATGGCTACACCTTC. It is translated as CASSRGHTGDYGYTF.

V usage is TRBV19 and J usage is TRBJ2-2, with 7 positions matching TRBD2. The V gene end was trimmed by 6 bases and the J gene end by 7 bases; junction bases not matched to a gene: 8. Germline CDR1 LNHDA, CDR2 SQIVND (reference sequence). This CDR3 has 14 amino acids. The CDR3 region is CASRSVGGSGELFF. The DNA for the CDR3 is TGTGCCAGTAGGTCGGTCGGGGGGAGCGGGGAGCTGTTTTTT.

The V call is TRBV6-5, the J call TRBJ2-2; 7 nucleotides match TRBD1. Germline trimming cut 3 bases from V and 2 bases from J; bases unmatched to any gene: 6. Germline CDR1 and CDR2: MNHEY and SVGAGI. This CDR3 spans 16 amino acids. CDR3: CASSYSGQHNTGELFF. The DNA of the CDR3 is TGTGCCAGCAGTTATTCGGGACAGCATAACACCGGGGAGCTGTTTTTT.

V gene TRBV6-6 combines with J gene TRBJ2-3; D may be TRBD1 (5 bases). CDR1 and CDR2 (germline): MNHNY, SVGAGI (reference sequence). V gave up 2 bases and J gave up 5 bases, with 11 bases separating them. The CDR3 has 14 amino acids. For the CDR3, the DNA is TGTGCCAGCAGTTACCAGACAGTCGGAGATACGCAGTATTTT. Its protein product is CASSYQTVGDTQYF.

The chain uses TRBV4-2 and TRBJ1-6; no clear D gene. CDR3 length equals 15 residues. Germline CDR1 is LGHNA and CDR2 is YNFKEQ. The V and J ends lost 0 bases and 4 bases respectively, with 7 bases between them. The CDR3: CASSQDEQYNSPLHF. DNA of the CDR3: TGTGCCAGCAGCCAAGATGAACAATATAATTCACCCCTCCACTTT.

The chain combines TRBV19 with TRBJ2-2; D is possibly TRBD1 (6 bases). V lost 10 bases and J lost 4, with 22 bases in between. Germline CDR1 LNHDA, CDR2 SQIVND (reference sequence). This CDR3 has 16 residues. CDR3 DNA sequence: TGTGCCACCTCCACCGACAGGCCCATAACCACCGGGGAGCTGTTTTTT. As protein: CATSTDRPITTGELFF. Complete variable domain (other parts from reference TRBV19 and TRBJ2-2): DGGITQSPKYLFRKEGQNVTLSCEQNLNHDAMYWYRQDPGQGLRLIYYSQIVNDFQKGDIAEGYSVSREKKESFPLTVTSAQKNPTAFYLCATSTDRPITTGELFFGEGSRLTVL.

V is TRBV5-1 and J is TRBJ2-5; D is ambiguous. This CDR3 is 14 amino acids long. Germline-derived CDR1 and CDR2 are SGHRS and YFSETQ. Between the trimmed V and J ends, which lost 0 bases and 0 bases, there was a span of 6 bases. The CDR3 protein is CASSLGRYQETQYF. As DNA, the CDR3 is TGCGCCAGCAGCTTGGGGCGGTACCAAGAGACCCAGTACTTC.

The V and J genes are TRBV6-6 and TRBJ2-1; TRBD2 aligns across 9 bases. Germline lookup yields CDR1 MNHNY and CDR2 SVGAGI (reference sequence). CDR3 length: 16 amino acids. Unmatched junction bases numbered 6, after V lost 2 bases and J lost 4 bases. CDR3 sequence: CASSYIAAGGYNEQFF. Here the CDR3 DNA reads TGTGCCAGCAGTTACATAGCGGCGGGGGGGTACAATGAGCAGTTCTTC.

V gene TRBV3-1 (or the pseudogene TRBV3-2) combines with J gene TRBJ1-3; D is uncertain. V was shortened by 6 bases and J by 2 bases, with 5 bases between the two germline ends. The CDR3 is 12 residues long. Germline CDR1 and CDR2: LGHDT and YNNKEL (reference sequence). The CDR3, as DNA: TGTGCCAGCAGACTTACTGGAAACACCATATATTTT. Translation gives CASRLTGNTIYF.

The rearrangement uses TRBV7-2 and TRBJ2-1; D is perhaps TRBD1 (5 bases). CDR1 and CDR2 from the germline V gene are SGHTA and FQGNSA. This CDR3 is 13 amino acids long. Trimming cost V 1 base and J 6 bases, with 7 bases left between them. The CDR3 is CASSLEQGNEQFF. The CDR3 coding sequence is TGTGCCAGCAGCTTAGAGCAGGGCAATGAGCAGTTCTTC.

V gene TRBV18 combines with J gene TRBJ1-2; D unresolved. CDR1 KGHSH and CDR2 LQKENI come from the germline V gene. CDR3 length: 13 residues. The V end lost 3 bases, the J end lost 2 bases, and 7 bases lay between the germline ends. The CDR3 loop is CASSPNSNYGYTF. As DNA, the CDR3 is TGTGCCAGCTCACCGAACAGCAACTATGGCTACACCTTC.